The sequence of this T cell receptor (beta chain) was determined in a study of cytomegalovirus exposure and HLA in healthy donors. The study's findings and limits: Presence/absence analyses assumed roughly uniform sequencing depth across donors. In an earlier analysis, productive rearrangement rates for most beta V segments clustered near 87% or 30%. Sequencing likely produced, as an artifact, a cluster of highly shared sequence variants. Most of the CMV-associated TCR beta chains (in a later analysis) appeared to be HLA-restricted.

Regarding this clone: Its antigen remains unknown.

CDR3 length equals 12 residues. CDR1 and CDR2 (germline): SNHLY, FYNNEI. V shed 7 bases and J 10 bases; nucleotides not matched to a gene: 7. The study ran its PCR with 60 Vbeta and 13 Jbeta primers. Profiled with immunoSEQ multiplex PCR; TCRdb holds only in-frame clones, not every one. The profile shows under 150,000 clones, roughly 88% of them singletons. The source is a middle-aged man in good health and CMV-seronegative. The chain recombines TRBV2 with TRBJ1-1, with 9 bases identical to TRBD1. Input material: PBMCs. This CDR3 reads CASIFADRGAFF. The CDR3 coding sequence is TGTGCCAGCATTTTCGCGGACAGGGGAGCTTTCTTT.